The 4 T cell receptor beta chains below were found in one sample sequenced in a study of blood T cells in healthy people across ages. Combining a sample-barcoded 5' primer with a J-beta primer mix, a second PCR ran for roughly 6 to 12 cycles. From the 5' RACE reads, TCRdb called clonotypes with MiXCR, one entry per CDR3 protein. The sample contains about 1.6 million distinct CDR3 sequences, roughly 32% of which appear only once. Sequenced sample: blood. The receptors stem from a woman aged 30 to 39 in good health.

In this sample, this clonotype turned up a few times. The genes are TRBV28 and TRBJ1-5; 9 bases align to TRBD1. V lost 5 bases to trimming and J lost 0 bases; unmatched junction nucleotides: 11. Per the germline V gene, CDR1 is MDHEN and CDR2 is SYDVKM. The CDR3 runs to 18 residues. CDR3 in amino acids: CASSPPVGQGGSNQPQHF. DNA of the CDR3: TGTGCCAGCAGTCCCCCCGTGGGACAGGGCGGTAGCAATCAGCCCCAGCATTTT.

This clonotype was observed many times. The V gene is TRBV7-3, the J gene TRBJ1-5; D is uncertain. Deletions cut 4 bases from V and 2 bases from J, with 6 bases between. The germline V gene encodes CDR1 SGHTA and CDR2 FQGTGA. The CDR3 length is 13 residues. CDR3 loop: CASSSDRNQPQHF. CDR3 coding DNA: TGTGCCAGCAGCTCGGACCGCAATCAGCCCCAGCATTTT.

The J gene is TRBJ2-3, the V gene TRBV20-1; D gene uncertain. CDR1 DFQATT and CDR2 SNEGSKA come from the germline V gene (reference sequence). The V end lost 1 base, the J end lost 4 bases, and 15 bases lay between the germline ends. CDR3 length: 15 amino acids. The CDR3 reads CSARGVSWVPDTQYF. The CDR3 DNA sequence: TGCAGTGCTAGAGGTGTGTCGTGGGTCCCAGATACGCAGTATTTT.

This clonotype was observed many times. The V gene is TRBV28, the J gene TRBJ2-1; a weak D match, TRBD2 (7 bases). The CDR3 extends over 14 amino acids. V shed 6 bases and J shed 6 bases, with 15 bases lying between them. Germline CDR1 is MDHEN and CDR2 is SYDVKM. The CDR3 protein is CASSPRGARNEQFF. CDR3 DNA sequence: TGTGCCAGCAGCCCCCGGGGGGCGCGCAATGAGCAGTTCTTC.